The table lists the clone carrying this T cell receptor beta chain with a count of one. The CDR3 contains 11 residues. V dropped 2 bases and J dropped 7 bases, with 6 bases sitting between them. Germline V lookup: CDR1 SGHDT, CDR2 YYEEEE. The method was immunoSEQ multiplex PCR; TCRdb's version includes in-frame clones alone and lacks a portion of them. Here the sample spans 110,000 to 150,000 clones, roughly 90% being singletons. This sample stems from a study of blood T cell repertoires in COVID-19. At the level of the study: The United States, Italy and Spain provided the acute and convalescent COVID-19 samples.

Sequencing used peripheral blood. V and J are TRBV5-6 and TRBJ1-2; the D is unclear. This receptor was obtained from a man between 65 and 85 years old with acute or convalescent COVID-19. The CDR3 is CASSLTGGYTF. The CDR3 DNA follows: TGTGCCAGCAGCTTAACTGGTGGCTACACCTTC.